This is a list of T cell receptor beta chains from one sample in a study of control samples from healthy donors and cancer patients. Data came from immunoSEQ multiplex PCR; TCRdb stores just in-frame clones and leaves some out. The sample records roughly 150,000 clones, 70% to 90% being singletons. Sequencing input: blood. The receptors were sampled from a man younger than 35 in good health. Both conserved end residues are part of each CDR3. The D gene is left open where the match is weak. The size of a clone is reported for some rows only, either as once, few or many, or as a class for expanded clones.

cdr3_aa cdr3_nt v_call d_call j_call clone_size
CASSRRGNEQFF TGTGCCAGCAGTCGCAGGGGGAATGAGCAGTTCTTC TRBV27 TRBD1 TRBJ2-1 .
CASRPGADTEAFF TGTGCCAGCAGGCCCGGGGCGGACACTGAAGCTTTCTTT TRBV28 . TRBJ1-1 .
CASSRGGPDTQYF TGTGCCAGCAGCCGAGGGGGGCCAGATACGCAGTATTTT TRBV28 . TRBJ2-3 .
CASSLRGADTQYF TGTGCCAGCAGCTTACGAGGTGCAGATACGCAGTATTTT TRBV7-8 . TRBJ2-3 .
CASSPTVSTDTQYF TGTGCCAGCTCCCCAACAGTCAGCACAGATACGCAGTATTTT TRBV18 . TRBJ2-3 .
CASVAPGFSTDTQYF TGTGCCAGCGTAGCTCCGGGATTCAGCACAGATACGCAGTATTTT TRBV28 . TRBJ2-3 .
CAWSARGTSSGANVLTF TGTGCCTGGAGTGCCCGGGGGACGAGCTCTGGGGCCAACGTCCTGACTTTC TRBV30 . TRBJ2-6 once
CASSRGTDTQYF TGTGCCAGCAGCAGAGGCACAGATACGCAGTATTTT TRBV9 . TRBJ2-3 .
CASSFWASGANVLTF TGTGCCAGCAGCTTCTGGGCGTCTGGGGCCAACGTCCTGACTTTC TRBV7-9 . TRBJ2-6 few
CASRLKRGGVWGYTF TGTGCCAGCAGATTAAAGCGAGGCGGGGTCTGGGGCTACACCTTC TRBV5-6 . TRBJ1-2 .
CASSLTSGGANEQFF TGTGCCAGCAGCTTAACTAGCGGGGGGGCCAATGAGCAGTTCTTC TRBV7-3 TRBD2 TRBJ2-1 .
CASTPGGAGEQFF TGTGCCAGCACCCCGGGGGGCGCAGGTGAGCAGTTCTTC TRBV25-1 . TRBJ2-1 .
CSVGLPGGQETQYF TGCAGCGTTGGGTTACCGGGGGGCCAAGAGACCCAGTACTTC TRBV29-1 TRBD2 TRBJ2-5 once
CASSPHLGDTQYF TGTGCCAGCAGTCCACACCTTGGAGATACGCAGTATTTT TRBV2 . TRBJ2-3 .
CASTPGVTNSPLHF TGTGCCAGCACCCCGGGGGTCACTAATTCACCCCTCCACTTT TRBV6-6 . TRBJ1-6 .
CASSSRTGTDTQYF TGTGCCAGCAGCTCTCGGACAGGCACAGATACGCAGTATTTT TRBV5-4 . TRBJ2-3 .
CASSPRQGATEAFF TGTGCCAGCAGCCCTAGACAGGGAGCCACTGAAGCTTTCTTT TRBV4-2 TRBD1 TRBJ1-1 .
CASSRLTAGAFF TGTGCCAGCAGCCGACTCACAGCGGGAGCTTTCTTT TRBV5-6 . TRBJ1-1 .
CASSSYGYTF TGTGCCAGCAGCAGCTATGGCTACACCTTC TRBV28 . TRBJ1-2 .
CASSARQGAWEKLFF TGTGCCAGCAGCGCCAGACAGGGGGCTTGGGAAAAACTGTTTTTT TRBV7-9 TRBD1 TRBJ1-4 .
CASSSFPYSNQPQHF TGTGCCAGCAGCTCTTTTCCATATAGCAATCAGCCCCAGCATTTT TRBV13 . TRBJ1-5 .
CASSYSVYNEQFF TGTGCCAGCAGTTACTCGGTATACAATGAGCAGTTCTTC TRBV6-5 . TRBJ2-1 .
CASSYYGTGFTDTQYF TGTGCCAGCAGTTACTACGGGACAGGGTTTACAGATACGCAGTATTTT TRBV28 TRBD1 TRBJ2-3 .
CASSYWAAQEQYF TGTGCCAGCAGTTACTGGGCGGCGCAAGAGCAGTACTTC TRBV6-2/TRBV6-3 . TRBJ2-7 .
CASSHHPTGLQGYTF TGTGCCAGTAGTCACCATCCAACAGGACTACAGGGCTACACCTTC TRBV19 . TRBJ1-2 .
CASSVSPGPGNTIYF TGTGCCAGCAGCGTGTCCCCGGGACCGGGAAACACCATATATTTT TRBV9 . TRBJ1-3 .
CASSFLRGTDTQYF TGTGCCAGCAGTTTTTTGCGGGGCACAGATACGCAGTATTTT TRBV28 . TRBJ2-3 .
CASSLKGGSDSPLHF TGTGCCAGCAGCTTAAAGGGGGGTTCTGATTCACCCCTCCACTTT TRBV11-2 . TRBJ1-6 .
CASSPDREGQPQHF TGTGCCAGCAGCCCGGACAGGGAAGGGCAGCCCCAGCATTTT TRBV6-5 TRBD1 TRBJ1-5 .
CASSTSDTYNEQFF TGTGCCAGCAGTACGTCCGACACCTACAATGAGCAGTTCTTC TRBV28 . TRBJ2-1 .
CASSSQGFPGYTF TGTGCCAGCAGCTCACAGGGGTTTCCTGGCTACACCTTC TRBV13 TRBD1 TRBJ1-2 .
CASSFHQGAGELFF TGTGCCAGCAGCTTTCATCAGGGGGCCGGGGAGCTGTTTTTT TRBV9 TRBD1 TRBJ2-2 .